This T cell receptor (beta chain) appears in the sequencing data of a study of cytomegalovirus exposure and HLA in healthy donors. Whole-study findings and limits: Some public TCRs appeared in many individuals, while most sequences were rare. Indistinguishable V segments such as TRBV6-2 and TRBV6-3 were excluded.

In regard to this clone: Its antigen remains unknown.

This PCR relied on a set of 60 Vbeta primers and 13 Jbeta primers. Assay used: immunoSEQ multiplex PCR; TCRdb lists only in-frame clones, some missing. The data show about 160,000 clones, over 65% seen once. The germline CDR1 and CDR2 sequences are SGHAT and FQNNGV. Trimming shortened V by 5 bases and J by 1 base, and 14 bases separated the two germline ends. The CDR3 totals 15 residues. The sequence came from a middle-aged woman in good health and CMV-seronegative. The chain is built from TRBV11-2 and TRBJ2-5; D not certain. The sample was PBMCs. The CDR3 DNA reads as TGTGCCAGCAGCCCCCCGTCCAGGCCCCAAGAGACCCAGTACTTC. This gives the protein CASSPPSRPQETQYF.